The 32 T cell receptor beta chains given below trace back to one sample, sequenced in a study of shared clonotypes between healthy human individuals. Sequencing was performed with immunoSEQ multiplex PCR; in TCRdb, only in-frame clones are kept and a portion is missing. The table lists almost 700,000 clones, about 92% of them singletons, with about 24% in the top ten. It was CD45RO-negative cells, positively selected for CCR7, that made up naive CD8 cells, with terminally differentiated effector memory CD45RA+ cells excluded. Sequenced input: naive CD8+ T cells sorted from blood. The receptors were sampled from a man aged 30 to 39 in good health.

This chain connects TRBV7-6 to TRBJ2-7; the D gene could be TRBD1 or TRBD2 (5 bases each). Deletions cut 1 base from V and 5 bases from J, with 15 bases between. Germline loops: CDR1 SGHVS, CDR2 FNYEAQ. The CDR3 has 15 residues. As DNA, the CDR3 is TGTGCCAGCAGCTTAGAAACGCGCAGGGACGACGAGCAGTACTTC. Its protein product is CASSLETRRDDEQYF.

The chain is built from TRBV28 and TRBJ2-1, with 7 bases fitting TRBD1. V shed 5 bases, J shed 5 bases, and the junction held 15 bases outside the gene matches. Per germline, CDR1 MDHEN and CDR2 SYDVKM. The CDR3 runs 17 residues. The CDR3 DNA reads TGTGCCAGCAGTGGCTTAGACAGGGCCTCCTTCAACAATGAGCAGTTCTTC. This encodes CASSGLDRASFNNEQFF.

J is TRBJ2-1 and V is TRBV7-3; D is ambiguous. V lost 4 bases and J 7 bases, leaving 17 bases between the germline ends. In germline, CDR1 is SGHTA, CDR2 FQGTGA. The length of the CDR3 is 15 residues. This chain's CDR3 is CASSSDFSPMNEQFF. The CDR3, as DNA: TGTGCCAGCAGCTCCGATTTCTCTCCTATGAATGAGCAGTTCTTC.

The J gene is TRBJ2-2, the V gene TRBV6-6; a weak D match, TRBD1 (6 bases). This CDR3 has 14 amino acids. V was pared by 5 bases and J by 1 base, with 8 bases between. Germline lookup yields CDR1 MNHNY and CDR2 SVGAGI (reference sequence). For the CDR3, the DNA is TGTGCCAGCAGTCAACAGGGGAACACCGGGGAGCTGTTTTTT. Translated: CASSQQGNTGELFF.

The rearrangement joins TRBV29-1 to TRBJ1-3, with no clear D. Germline V lookup: CDR1 SQVTM, CDR2 ANQGSEA. This CDR3 has 13 amino acids. The ends were cut back, 4 bases at V and 0 bases at J, with 7 bases in the middle. The CDR3 sequence: CSVVTHSGNTIYF. In DNA form, the CDR3 reads TGCAGCGTTGTAACACACTCTGGAAACACCATATATTTT.

The V gene is TRBV15, the J gene TRBJ1-2; D is undetermined. Looked up from germline, CDR1 is LNHNV and CDR2 is YYDKDF (reference sequence). With 5 bases removed from V and 4 bases from J, the gap between germline ends came to 23 bases. The CDR3 extends over 17 amino acids. The CDR3 DNA is TGTGCCACCAGCCAGCGATTAGGGTGTGGAAAGACCTATGGCTACACCTTC. Its translation is CATSQRLGCGKTYGYTF.

This sequence joins TRBV5-1 and TRBJ2-7; tentatively, D is TRBD1 (6 bases). The CDR3 has 13 amino acids. V was cut by 3 bases and J by 3 bases, with 10 bases left in between. In germline, CDR1 is SGHRS, CDR2 YFSETQ. The CDR3 sequence: CASSWTAGYEQYF. As DNA, the CDR3 is TGCGCCAGCAGCTGGACAGCCGGCTACGAGCAGTACTTC.

The genes are TRBV4-1 and TRBJ2-3; D unresolved. The CDR3 sequence is 15 residues long. V was pared by 0 bases and J by 4 bases, with 11 bases between. Per germline, CDR1 MGHRA and CDR2 YSYEKL. The DNA for the CDR3 is TGCGCCAGCAGCCAAGATCGGGTAGAGGCAGATACGCAGTATTTT. Translation gives CASSQDRVEADTQYF.

This clone has just one count. The CDR3 sequence: CASSKEGPQASEQFF. The CDR3 coding sequence is TGTGCCAGCAGCAAAGAAGGGCCCCAGGCGAGTGAGCAGTTCTTC. The J gene is TRBJ2-1, the V gene TRBV21-1. TRBV21-1 is classified as a pseudogene. The CDR3 is made up of 15 amino acids.

This chain's CDR3 is CASSPIGPGGQPQHF. The DNA of the CDR3 is TGTGCCAGCAGTCCCATAGGGCCAGGAGGTCAGCCCCAGCATTTT. The rearrangement joins TRBV27 to TRBJ1-5; D unresolved. V lost 5 bases and J lost 6, with 17 bases in between. Germline V CDR1 and CDR2: MNHEY, SMNVEV (reference sequence). There are 15 residues in the CDR3.

V usage is TRBV2 and J usage is TRBJ2-5; 9 positions agree with TRBD2. The V segment lost 3 bases and the J segment 5 bases; nucleotides outside the gene matches: 10. The germline V gene has CDR1 SNHLY and CDR2 FYNNEI. This CDR3 has 16 amino acids. CDR3: CASSENASGTPETQYF. The CDR3, as DNA: TGTGCCAGCAGTGAGAACGCTAGCGGGACCCCGGAGACCCAGTACTTC.

The rearrangement links TRBV28 to TRBJ2-7; maybe TRBD2 (5 bases). From germline, CDR1 is MDHEN and CDR2 SYDVKM. The CDR3 is made up of 14 amino acids. Trimming took off 6 bases at V and 2 bases at J, with 14 bases between the two ends. The CDR3 region has the DNA TGTGCCAGCAGCCCCCGGGGATATACCTACGAGCAGTACTTC. The encoded protein is CASSPRGYTYEQYF. Combining the CDR3 with reference TRBV28 and TRBJ2-7 gives the whole variable domain DVKVTQSSRYLVKRTGEKVFLECVQDMDHENMFWYRQDPGLGLRLIYFSYDVKMKEKGDIPEGYSVSREKKERFSLILESASTNQTSMYLCASSPRGYTYEQYFGPGTRLTVT.

This clone was seen once. The CDR3 protein is CASSQGLAGDHNEQFF. The DNA for the CDR3 is TGCGCCAGCAGCCAAGGACTAGCGGGAGACCATAATGAGCAGTTCTTC. The chain combines TRBV4-3 with TRBJ2-1; 12 positions agree with TRBD2. The CDR3 has 16 amino acids. V lost 1 base and J lost 7; bases outside the gene matches: 5. Per the germline V gene, CDR1 is LGHNA and CDR2 is YSLEER.

This clone was picked up one time. This chain connects TRBV15 to TRBJ2-7, with 10 nucleotides matching TRBD1. The CDR3 has 15 residues. Germline V gene lookup returns CDR1 LNHNV and CDR2 YYDKDF (reference sequence). After removal of 3 bases from V and 3 bases from J, the junction contained 5 bases not matched to a gene. The CDR3 sequence is CATSSPGTGVYEQYF. CDR3 DNA: TGTGCCACCAGCAGTCCCGGGACAGGGGTCTACGAGCAGTACTTC.

The chain's CDR3 is CASSSQLAGGSPYEQYF. The CDR3 region has the DNA TGTGCCAGCAGTTCCCAACTAGCGGGAGGGTCCCCCTACGAGCAGTACTTC. This chain joins TRBV28 and TRBJ2-7, with 13 positions matching TRBD2. The CDR3 totals 17 residues. V lost 4 bases, J lost 2 bases, and 8 bases stayed unmatched. Per germline, CDR1 MDHEN and CDR2 SYDVKM.

Remarks on this clone: At one end the junction does not follow the germline gene, possibly because of a read error. Other nucleotide sequences from this sample produce the same CDR3. The rearrangement uses TRBV29-1 and TRBJ2-3; maybe TRBD2 (6 bases). CDR3 length: 11 residues. Germline CDR1 and CDR2: SQVTM and ANQGSEA. The DNA for the CDR3 is TGCAGCGTCATCGGCGGGAATACGCAGTATTTC. It is translated as CSVIGGNTQYF.

V is TRBV6-1 and J is TRBJ2-5, with 11 bases identical to TRBD2. Losses at the gene ends were 3 bases for V and 3 bases for J; bases not matched to a gene: 12. Germline values: CDR1 MNHNS, CDR2 SASEGT. This CDR3 has 18 residues. The CDR3 DNA sequence: TGTGCCAGCAGTGAGAGGGATTGGGGGACTAGCGGAAAAGAGACCCAGTACTTC. It yields the protein CASSERDWGTSGKETQYF.

The chain uses TRBV6-5 and TRBJ2-3; D is undetermined. Per the germline V gene, CDR1 is MNHEY and CDR2 is SVGAGI. The CDR3 totals 14 residues. Between the trimmed V and J ends, which lost 3 bases and 1 base, there was a span of 8 bases. CDR3 DNA sequence: TGTGCCAGCAGTTATCTAGTGGGCACAGATACGCAGTATTTT. This translates into CASSYLVGTDTQYF.

The V and J genes are TRBV4-1 and TRBJ2-7; D may be TRBD1 (6 bases). The CDR3 totals 15 residues. Germline assignment: CDR1 MGHRA and CDR2 YSYEKL. Trimming stripped 4 bases from V and 3 bases from J, with 16 bases between. The CDR3 reads CASSLNRALIYEQYF. The CDR3 DNA reads TGCGCCAGCAGCCTCAACAGGGCCTTGATCTACGAGCAGTACTTC.

This chain links TRBV2 with TRBJ2-3; either TRBD1 or TRBD2 may fit D (7 bases each). This CDR3 region has 15 residues. Germline CDR1 SNHLY, CDR2 FYNNEI. The V end lost 7 bases, the J end lost 2 bases, and 16 bases lay between the germline ends. The CDR3 reads CASKPTGTNTDTQYF. CDR3 sequence (DNA): TGTGCCAGCAAACCGACAGGGACTAACACAGATACGCAGTATTTT. The whole variable domain, filled in from reference TRBV2 and TRBJ2-3, reads EPEVTQTPSHQVTQMGQEVILRCVPISNHLYFYWYRQILGQKVEFLVSFYNNEISEKSEIFDDQFSVERPDGSNFTLKIRSTKLEDSAMYFCASKPTGTNTDTQYFGPGTRLTVL.

The chain employs TRBV5-4 and TRBJ2-1; 13 nucleotides line up with TRBD2. Trimming cost V 5 bases and J 2 bases; bases outside gene matches: 10. The germline V gene has CDR1 SGHNT and CDR2 YYREEE (reference sequence). The CDR3 contains 18 residues. The CDR3 protein is CASREGTSGTHPYNEQFF. DNA for the CDR3: TGTGCCAGCAGGGAGGGGACTAGCGGGACTCACCCCTACAATGAGCAGTTCTTC.

The CDR3 sequence is CATRRENSYEQYF. In nucleotides, the CDR3 is TGTGCCACCCGGCGGGAGAATTCCTACGAGCAGTACTTC. The chain has TRBV28 and TRBJ2-7, with 7 bases fitting TRBD2. V trimming: 10 bases; J trimming: 1 base; junction bases outside the gene matches: 7. CDR3 length: 13 residues. The V gene's germline CDR1 is MDHEN and CDR2 SYDVKM.

The chain couples TRBV6-5 to TRBJ1-5; 9 bases are shared with TRBD1. This CDR3 comprises 14 residues. The ends lost 6 bases at V and 5 bases at J; junction bases unmatched: 5. The germline V gene encodes CDR1 MNHEY and CDR2 SVGAGI. The CDR3 DNA reads as TGTGCCAGCAGACCGGGACAGGGTTATCAGCCCCAGCATTTT. Encoded protein: CASRPGQGYQPQHF.

The V and J genes are TRBV6-1 and TRBJ2-7; D is perhaps TRBD1 (5 bases). This CDR3 comprises 13 residues. Germline CDR1 is MNHNS and CDR2 is SASEGT. Trimming removed 4 bases at V and 2 bases at J, with 9 bases between. DNA of the CDR3: TGTGCCAGCAGTGTGGCGACAGCCTACGAGCAGTACTTC. Encoded protein: CASSVATAYEQYF.

The V and J genes are TRBV5-1 and TRBJ2-7; D possibly corresponds to TRBD1 (5 bases). V lost 2 bases to trimming and J lost 5 bases, with 14 bases between them. This CDR3 has 14 residues. Germline CDR1 SGHRS, CDR2 YFSETQ. DNA of the CDR3: TGCGCCAGCAGCTTTGGGGCGTATAGCAACGAGCAGTACTTC. This encodes CASSFGAYSNEQYF.

This chain connects TRBV19 to TRBJ2-1; 12 bases are shared with TRBD2. Germline V gene data show CDR1 as LNHDA and CDR2 as SQIVND (reference sequence). The CDR3 has 16 amino acids. V was clipped by 6 bases and J by 4 bases; unmatched bases: 7. The CDR3 DNA reads as TGTGCCAGTAGCACGCTAGCGGGAGGGCCTTACAATGAGCAGTTCTTC. Amino acids: CASSTLAGGPYNEQFF.

The chain couples TRBV9 to TRBJ2-3; 12 positions agree with TRBD2. J lost 2 bases, V lost 3 bases, and 4 bases had no gene match. Germline assignment: CDR1 SGDLS and CDR2 YYNGEE. The CDR3 is made up of 16 amino acids. CDR3 sequence reads: CASSAGLAGYTDTQYF. The CDR3 DNA reads TGTGCCAGCAGCGCCGGACTAGCGGGATACACAGATACGCAGTATTTT.

In its sample, this clone was seen a few times. The chain carries TRBV5-4 and TRBJ1-1, with 10 bases that match TRBD1. The J segment lost 4 bases and the V segment lost 1 base, leaving 4 bases of the junction unmatched. Per the germline V gene, CDR1 is SGHNT and CDR2 is YYREEE (reference sequence). The CDR3 runs to 15 residues. CDR3 DNA: TGTGCCAGCAGCTTGACAGGGACAGGGGTCACTGAAGCTTTCTTT. Protein product: CASSLTGTGVTEAFF.

The chain links TRBV28 to TRBJ2-2; TRBD1 aligns across 8 bases. The CDR3 is 16 residues long. The V and J ends lost 8 bases and 1 base, in that order; junction bases with no gene match: 9. CDR1 and CDR2 (germline): MDHEN, SYDVKM. Written as DNA, the CDR3 is TGTGCCAGCTGGACAGGGTTGAGGGGGAACACCGGGGAGCTGTTTTTT. Encoded protein: CASWTGLRGNTGELFF.

The rearrangement links TRBV15 to TRBJ2-7; possibly TRBD2 for D (6 bases). V was cut by 3 bases and J by 4 bases, with 16 bases left in between. The CDR3 sequence is 15 residues long. Germline V gene lookup returns CDR1 LNHNV and CDR2 YYDKDF (reference sequence). The CDR3 nucleotides are TGTGCCACCAGCAGGGCATCGGGACTCGATTACGAGCAGTACTTC. It codes for CATSRASGLDYEQYF.

This rearrangement joins TRBV4-1 to TRBJ1-1; D may be TRBD1 (5 bases). V was clipped by 4 bases and J by 1 base, with 7 bases between them. This CDR3 spans 13 amino acids. CDR1 and CDR2 (germline): MGHRA, YSYEKL. The CDR3 DNA reads TGCGCCAGCAGCCGACAGCAGAACACTGAAGCTTTCTTT. This encodes CASSRQQNTEAFF.

V gene TRBV6-1 combines with J gene TRBJ2-1; no clear D. CDR1 and CDR2 from the germline V gene are MNHNS and SASEGT. Trimming took off 3 bases at V and 0 bases at J, with 12 bases between the two ends. The CDR3 is 16 residues long. CDR3 region: CASSDWAVSSYNEQFF. The CDR3 nucleotides read TGTGCCAGCAGTGATTGGGCGGTTAGCTCCTACAATGAGCAGTTCTTC.